This T cell receptor (beta chain) comes out of a study of blood T cell repertoires in COVID-19. Looking at the study overall: From the United States, Italy and Spain came samples of acute and convalescent COVID-19. The cDNA or gDNA used as material had been derived from T cells, B-cell-depleted T cells, or PBMCs.

Methods used by the authors: Amplification of reference gene primers provided the estimated nucleated cell counts. Assay: immunoSEQ multiplex PCR; the TCRdb copy retains only in-frame clones and omits some. V and J calls plus clone size are reproduced from that table; the DNA served to infer D and trimming. The table shows about 180,000 clones, with around 88% occurring only once. In germline, CDR1 is ENHRY, CDR2 SYGVKD. V was trimmed by 8 bases and J by 2 bases, leaving 12 bases between them. The CDR3 contains 14 residues. Material for sequencing was peripheral blood. J is TRBJ2-2 and V is TRBV10-3; D may be TRBD1 (6 bases). This receptor was identified in a woman in her twenties or thirties with acute or convalescent COVID-19. The CDR3 spells CAISRDTNTGELFF. The CDR3 coding sequence is TGTGCCATCTCTCGGGACACTAACACCGGGGAGCTGTTTTTT.